The present T cell receptor (beta chain) was sequenced within a study of cytomegalovirus exposure and HLA in healthy donors. On the study more broadly: The platform used for the approximately 120 validation repertoires matched that of the 666 first-cohort repertoires, a later analysis reported. General study findings and limits: Reportedly, cytomegalovirus status was diagnosed with high sensitivity and specificity.

Trimming cost V 1 base and J 3 bases, with 10 bases left between them. The germline gives CDR1 MNHNS, CDR2 SASEGT. The CDR3 is 15 amino acids. Separation from the roughly 700-subject first cohort characterized the 120-subject validation cohort, to which the donors belonged. This table comes from immunoSEQ multiplex PCR, and its TCRdb copy is limited to in-frame clones, with some not included. The sample yields 140,000 or so clones, 75% to 90% seen once. This clone has only one observation. The target antigen is unknown. The clonotype comes from a woman aged 25 to 39 in good health and CMV-seropositive. Sequences were obtained from PBMCs. The J gene is TRBJ1-5, the V gene TRBV6-1, with D perhaps TRBD1 (5 bases). This CDR3 is CASSEGGVFNQPQHF. The CDR3 DNA reads TGTGCCAGCAGTGAAGGGGGGGTCTTCAATCAGCCCCAGCATTTT.